These T cell receptor beta chains were read from a single sample in a study. TCRdb redid the calling of the 5' RACE reads with MiXCR, one entry per CDR3 protein. The sample records tens of thousands of distinct CDR3 sequences, roughly 22% being singletons. The specimen was Tregs sorted from a lymph node. These receptors came from a female donor with breast cancer. The CDR3 runs from the conserved cysteine through the conserved F or W. D genes are given only for firm matches. A row's size may be missing; if present it is once, few, many or a size class.

v_gene: TRBV9
abundance: many
d_gene: .
j_gene: TRBJ1-2
CDR3aa: CASSKTGTAYGYTF
CDR3nt: TGTGCCAGCAGCAAAACTGGTACTGCCTATGGCTACACCTTC

v_gene: TRBV20-1
abundance: .
d_gene: TRBD2
j_gene: TRBJ2-5
CDR3aa: CSARPGLVDSETQYF
CDR3nt: TGCAGTGCGCGACCGGGACTAGTCGATTCAGAGACCCAGTACTTC

v_gene: TRBV20-1
abundance: many
d_gene: TRBD2
j_gene: TRBJ2-1
CDR3aa: CSADKGLGVFAEQFF
CDR3nt: TGCAGTGCGGATAAGGGACTAGGGGTTTTTGCTGAGCAGTTCTTC

v_gene: TRBV7-3
abundance: medium-sized
d_gene: TRBD2
j_gene: TRBJ2-1
CDR3aa: CASSYSAGGYNEQFF
CDR3nt: TGTGCCAGCAGCTATTCAGCGGGGGGTTACAATGAGCAGTTCTTC

v_gene: TRBV6-5
abundance: few
d_gene: .
j_gene: TRBJ2-5
CDR3aa: CASSYSTRGSQGTQYF
CDR3nt: TGTGCCAGCAGTTACTCGACGAGGGGCAGCCAGGGGACCCAGTACTTC

v_gene: TRBV4-3
abundance: few
d_gene: TRBD2
j_gene: TRBJ2-1
CDR3aa: CASSQDRDSGASYNEQFF
CDR3nt: TGCGCCAGCAGCCAAGATCGGGATAGCGGGGCCTCCTACAATGAGCAGTTCTTC

v_gene: TRBV28
abundance: .
d_gene: TRBD2
j_gene: TRBJ2-1
CDR3aa: CASTSRAGVNYNEQFF
CDR3nt: TGTGCCAGCACCTCGAGGGCGGGAGTGAACTACAATGAGCAGTTCTTC

v_gene: TRBV5-4
abundance: .
d_gene: .
j_gene: TRBJ2-7
CDR3aa: CASSFRDSPYEQYF
CDR3nt: TGTGCCAGCAGCTTTCGGGACTCCCCCTACGAGCAGTACTTC

v_gene: TRBV20-1
abundance: medium-sized
d_gene: .
j_gene: TRBJ2-7
CDR3aa: CSARVGGSSYEQYF
CDR3nt: TGCAGTGCTAGAGTAGGAGGGAGCTCCTACGAGCAGTACTTC

v_gene: TRBV11-2
abundance: .
d_gene: .
j_gene: TRBJ2-1
CDR3aa: CASSLPDYNEQFF
CDR3nt: TGTGCCAGCAGCTTACCCGACTACAATGAGCAGTTCTTC

v_gene: TRBV4-1
abundance: medium-sized
d_gene: .
j_gene: TRBJ2-3
CDR3aa: CASSQVAYSDTQYF
CDR3nt: TGCGCCAGCAGCCAAGTGGCGTACTCAGATACGCAGTATTTT

v_gene: TRBV27
abundance: .
d_gene: .
j_gene: TRBJ2-1
CDR3aa: CASRPLNEMDNEQFF
CDR3nt: TGTGCCAGCAGGCCTTTAAATGAGATGGACAATGAGCAGTTCTTC

v_gene: TRBV5-8
abundance: few
d_gene: .
j_gene: TRBJ2-5
CDR3aa: CASRSRDKETQYF
CDR3nt: TGTGCCAGCAGGTCTCGGGACAAAGAGACCCAGTACTTC

v_gene: TRBV30
abundance: many
d_gene: .
j_gene: TRBJ2-7
CDR3aa: CAWRLGLGSSYEQYF
CDR3nt: TGTGCCTGGAGATTGGGACTTGGGAGCTCCTACGAGCAGTACTTC

v_gene: TRBV7-9
abundance: .
d_gene: .
j_gene: TRBJ1-3
CDR3aa: CASSTVPPLSF
CDR3nt: TGTGCCAGCAGCACCGTCCCCCCCTTGAGTTTT

v_gene: TRBV4-3
abundance: few
d_gene: .
j_gene: TRBJ2-7
CDR3aa: CASSQDTETTSYEQYF
CDR3nt: TGCGCCAGCAGCCAAGATACGGAGACTACCTCCTACGAGCAGTACTTC

v_gene: TRBV27
abundance: few
d_gene: .
j_gene: TRBJ2-5
CDR3aa: CASSLSRGQETQYF
CDR3nt: TGTGCCAGCAGTTTATCGAGGGGCCAAGAGACCCAGTACTTC

v_gene: TRBV2
abundance: .
d_gene: TRBD2
j_gene: TRBJ2-1
CDR3aa: CASSAVTSGGREQFF
CDR3nt: TGTGCCAGCAGTGCCGTGACTAGCGGGGGGCGGGAGCAGTTCTTC

v_gene: TRBV12-3/TRBV12-4
abundance: few
d_gene: .
j_gene: TRBJ2-7
CDR3aa: CASSAVVIDEQYF
CDR3nt: TGTGCCAGCAGTGCTGTGGTTATAGACGAGCAGTACTTC

v_gene: TRBV4-2
abundance: .
d_gene: .
j_gene: TRBJ1-1
CDR3aa: CASSQDGRGEAFF
CDR3nt: TGTGCCAGCAGCCAAGATGGACGGGGAGAAGCTTTCTTT

v_gene: TRBV29-1
abundance: .
d_gene: .
j_gene: TRBJ1-2
CDR3aa: CSVAGLRNGYTF
CDR3nt: TGCAGCGTTGCGGGCCTCCGAAACGGCTACACCTTC

v_gene: TRBV20-1
abundance: .
d_gene: TRBD2
j_gene: TRBJ2-7
CDR3aa: CSAGGVAGSYEQYF
CDR3nt: TGCAGTGCTGGGGGAGTAGCGGGATCGTACGAGCAGTACTTC

v_gene: TRBV5-1
abundance: many
d_gene: .
j_gene: TRBJ2-7
CDR3aa: CASSLAGIYEQYF
CDR3nt: TGCGCCAGCAGCTTGGCCGGGATCTACGAGCAGTACTTC

v_gene: TRBV7-9
abundance: few
d_gene: .
j_gene: TRBJ2-3
CDR3aa: CASSSPGPDTQYF
CDR3nt: TGTGCCAGCAGCTCCCCAGGGCCAGATACGCAGTATTTT

v_gene: TRBV9
abundance: .
d_gene: .
j_gene: TRBJ2-6
CDR3aa: CASSPWGAGANVLTF
CDR3nt: TGTGCCAGCAGCCCGTGGGGGGCTGGGGCCAACGTCCTGACTTTC

v_gene: TRBV4-1
abundance: many
d_gene: .
j_gene: TRBJ1-2
CDR3aa: CASSQTPTRYGYTF
CDR3nt: TGCGCCAGCAGCCAGACCCCTACTCGCTATGGCTACACCTTC

v_gene: TRBV5-1
abundance: .
d_gene: TRBD2
j_gene: TRBJ2-2
CDR3aa: CASSLASGLSGELFF
CDR3nt: TGCGCCAGCAGCTTGGCTAGCGGACTTTCCGGGGAGCTGTTTTTT

v_gene: TRBV5-1
abundance: many
d_gene: .
j_gene: TRBJ1-2
CDR3aa: CASSLGQSNYGYTF
CDR3nt: TGCGCCAGCAGCTTAGGACAGTCTAACTATGGCTACACCTTC

v_gene: TRBV5-1
abundance: many
d_gene: .
j_gene: TRBJ2-1
CDR3aa: CASSLGFFMEQFF
CDR3nt: TGCGCCAGCAGCTTGGGTTTTTTTATGGAGCAGTTCTTC

v_gene: TRBV7-3
abundance: many
d_gene: .
j_gene: TRBJ2-3
CDR3aa: CASSPRGIGSGGQYF
CDR3nt: TGTGCCAGCAGCCCACGGGGTATTGGGTCCGGAGGGCAGTATTTT

v_gene: TRBV29-1
abundance: few
d_gene: TRBD1
j_gene: TRBJ2-7
CDR3aa: CSGGTGMGEQYF
CDR3nt: TGCAGCGGGGGGACAGGGATGGGAGAGCAGTACTTC

v_gene: TRBV7-2
abundance: .
d_gene: TRBD1
j_gene: TRBJ1-2
CDR3aa: CASSMSDRGTQGYTF
CDR3nt: TGTGCCAGCAGCATGTCGGACAGGGGAACTCAGGGCTACACCTTC

v_gene: TRBV7-9
abundance: .
d_gene: .
j_gene: TRBJ1-1
CDR3aa: CASSPRGHSDTEAFF
CDR3nt: TGTGCCAGCAGCCCCCGGGGGCACTCTGACACTGAAGCTTTCTTT

v_gene: TRBV6-1
abundance: .
d_gene: TRBD1
j_gene: TRBJ2-7
CDR3aa: CASRERRDRGEQYF
CDR3nt: TGTGCCAGCAGGGAAAGACGGGACAGGGGCGAGCAGTACTTC

v_gene: TRBV25-1
abundance: few
d_gene: .
j_gene: TRBJ2-1
CDR3aa: CASSAGASSYNEQLF
CDR3nt: TGTGCCAGCAGTGCCGGGGCGTCCTCCTACAATGAGCAGTTATTC

v_gene: TRBV6-1
abundance: many
d_gene: .
j_gene: TRBJ1-5
CDR3aa: CASSGTPGDSNQPQHF
CDR3nt: TGTGCCAGCAGTGGTACTCCGGGGGATAGCAATCAGCCCCAGCATTTT

v_gene: TRBV18
abundance: few
d_gene: .
j_gene: TRBJ1-5
CDR3aa: CASSPANSLGAGSNQPQHF
CDR3nt: TGTGCCAGCTCACCAGCCAACAGCTTAGGTGCAGGAAGCAATCAGCCCCAGCATTTT

v_gene: TRBV5-1
abundance: .
d_gene: TRBD1
j_gene: TRBJ2-1
CDR3aa: CASSLGDRGHNEQFF
CDR3nt: TGCGCCAGCAGCTTGGGAGACAGGGGGCACAATGAGCAGTTCTTC

v_gene: TRBV4-2
abundance: many
d_gene: .
j_gene: TRBJ2-7
CDR3aa: CASSQSRGELYEQYF
CDR3nt: TGTGCCAGCAGCCAGTCCAGGGGGGAGTTATACGAGCAGTACTTC

v_gene: TRBV18
abundance: .
d_gene: .
j_gene: TRBJ2-7
CDR3aa: CASSLPGTKAGEQYF
CDR3nt: TGTGCCAGCAGCTTACCCGGGACCAAGGCCGGAGAGCAGTACTTC

v_gene: TRBV28
abundance: .
d_gene: .
j_gene: TRBJ2-6
CDR3aa: CASTHTSGANVLTF
CDR3nt: TGTGCCAGCACACATACCTCTGGGGCCAACGTCCTGACTTTC

v_gene: TRBV5-1
abundance: few
d_gene: TRBD2
j_gene: TRBJ2-1
CDR3aa: CASSLVVAGAHNEQFF
CDR3nt: TGCGCCAGCAGCTTGGTGGTGGCGGGAGCTCACAATGAGCAGTTCTTC

v_gene: TRBV4-1
abundance: many
d_gene: .
j_gene: TRBJ1-4
CDR3aa: CASSHGLGDGEKLFF
CDR3nt: TGCGCCAGCAGCCATGGCCTTGGGGACGGTGAAAAACTGTTTTTT

v_gene: TRBV5-1
abundance: many
d_gene: .
j_gene: TRBJ1-5
CDR3aa: CASSLIGDSNQPQHF
CDR3nt: TGCGCCAGCAGCTTAATCGGGGATAGCAATCAGCCCCAGCATTTT

v_gene: TRBV4-1
abundance: few
d_gene: .
j_gene: TRBJ2-1
CDR3aa: CASSQGESYNEQFF
CDR3nt: TGCGCCAGCAGCCAGGGGGAATCCTACAATGAGCAGTTCTTC

v_gene: TRBV13
abundance: .
d_gene: .
j_gene: TRBJ2-5
CDR3aa: CASSSEGLRETQYF
CDR3nt: TGTGCCAGCAGCTCCGAAGGGCTTAGGGAGACCCAGTACTTC

v_gene: TRBV28
abundance: few
d_gene: TRBD2
j_gene: TRBJ2-1
CDR3aa: CASSSALLGAGVTDEQFF
CDR3nt: TGTGCCAGCAGTTCCGCCCTGCTCGGAGCGGGAGTTACCGATGAGCAGTTCTTC

v_gene: TRBV20-1
abundance: many
d_gene: TRBD1
j_gene: TRBJ2-2
CDR3aa: CSAPGTANTGELFF
CDR3nt: TGCAGTGCCCCCGGGACAGCGAACACCGGGGAGCTGTTTTTT

v_gene: TRBV20-1
abundance: many
d_gene: .
j_gene: TRBJ2-7
CDR3aa: CSARSQGGYEQYF
CDR3nt: TGCAGTGCTAGATCTCAAGGGGGTTACGAGCAGTACTTC

v_gene: TRBV7-2
abundance: many
d_gene: .
j_gene: TRBJ1-1
CDR3aa: CASSPGGSRKNTEAFF
CDR3nt: TGTGCCAGCAGCCCCGGGGGGAGCCGAAAGAACACTGAAGCTTTCTTT

v_gene: TRBV7-2
abundance: .
d_gene: .
j_gene: TRBJ1-5
CDR3aa: CASSLEGGPNQPQHF
CDR3nt: TGTGCCAGCAGCTTAGAGGGGGGACCCAATCAGCCCCAGCATTTT